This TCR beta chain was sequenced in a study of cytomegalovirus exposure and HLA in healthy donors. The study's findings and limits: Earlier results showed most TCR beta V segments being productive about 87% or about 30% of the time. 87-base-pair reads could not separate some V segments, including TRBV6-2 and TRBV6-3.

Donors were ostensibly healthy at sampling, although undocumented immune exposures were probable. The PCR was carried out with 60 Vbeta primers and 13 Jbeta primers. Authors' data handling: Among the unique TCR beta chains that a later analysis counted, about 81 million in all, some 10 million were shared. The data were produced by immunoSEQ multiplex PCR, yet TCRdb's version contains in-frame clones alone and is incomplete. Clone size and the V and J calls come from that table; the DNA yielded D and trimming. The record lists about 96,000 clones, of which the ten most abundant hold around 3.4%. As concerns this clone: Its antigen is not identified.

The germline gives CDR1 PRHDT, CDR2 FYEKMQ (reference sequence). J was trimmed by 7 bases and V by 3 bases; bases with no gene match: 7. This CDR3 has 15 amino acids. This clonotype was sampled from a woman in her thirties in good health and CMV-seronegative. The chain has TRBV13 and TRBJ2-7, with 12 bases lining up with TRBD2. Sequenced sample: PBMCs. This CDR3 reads CASSFPSGRAVEQYF. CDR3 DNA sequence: TGTGCCAGCAGCTTCCCTAGCGGGAGGGCCGTAGAGCAGTACTTC.